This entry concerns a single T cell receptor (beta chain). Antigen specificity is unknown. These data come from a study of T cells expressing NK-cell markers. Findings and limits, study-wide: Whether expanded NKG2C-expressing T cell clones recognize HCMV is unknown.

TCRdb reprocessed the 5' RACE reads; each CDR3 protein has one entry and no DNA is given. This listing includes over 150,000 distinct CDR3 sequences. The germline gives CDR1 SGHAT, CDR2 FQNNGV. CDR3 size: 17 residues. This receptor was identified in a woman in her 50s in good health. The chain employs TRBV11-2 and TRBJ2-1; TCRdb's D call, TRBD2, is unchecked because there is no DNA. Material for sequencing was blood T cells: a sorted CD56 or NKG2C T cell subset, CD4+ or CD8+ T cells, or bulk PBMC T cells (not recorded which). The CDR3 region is CASSPNLDSQYLNEQFF.